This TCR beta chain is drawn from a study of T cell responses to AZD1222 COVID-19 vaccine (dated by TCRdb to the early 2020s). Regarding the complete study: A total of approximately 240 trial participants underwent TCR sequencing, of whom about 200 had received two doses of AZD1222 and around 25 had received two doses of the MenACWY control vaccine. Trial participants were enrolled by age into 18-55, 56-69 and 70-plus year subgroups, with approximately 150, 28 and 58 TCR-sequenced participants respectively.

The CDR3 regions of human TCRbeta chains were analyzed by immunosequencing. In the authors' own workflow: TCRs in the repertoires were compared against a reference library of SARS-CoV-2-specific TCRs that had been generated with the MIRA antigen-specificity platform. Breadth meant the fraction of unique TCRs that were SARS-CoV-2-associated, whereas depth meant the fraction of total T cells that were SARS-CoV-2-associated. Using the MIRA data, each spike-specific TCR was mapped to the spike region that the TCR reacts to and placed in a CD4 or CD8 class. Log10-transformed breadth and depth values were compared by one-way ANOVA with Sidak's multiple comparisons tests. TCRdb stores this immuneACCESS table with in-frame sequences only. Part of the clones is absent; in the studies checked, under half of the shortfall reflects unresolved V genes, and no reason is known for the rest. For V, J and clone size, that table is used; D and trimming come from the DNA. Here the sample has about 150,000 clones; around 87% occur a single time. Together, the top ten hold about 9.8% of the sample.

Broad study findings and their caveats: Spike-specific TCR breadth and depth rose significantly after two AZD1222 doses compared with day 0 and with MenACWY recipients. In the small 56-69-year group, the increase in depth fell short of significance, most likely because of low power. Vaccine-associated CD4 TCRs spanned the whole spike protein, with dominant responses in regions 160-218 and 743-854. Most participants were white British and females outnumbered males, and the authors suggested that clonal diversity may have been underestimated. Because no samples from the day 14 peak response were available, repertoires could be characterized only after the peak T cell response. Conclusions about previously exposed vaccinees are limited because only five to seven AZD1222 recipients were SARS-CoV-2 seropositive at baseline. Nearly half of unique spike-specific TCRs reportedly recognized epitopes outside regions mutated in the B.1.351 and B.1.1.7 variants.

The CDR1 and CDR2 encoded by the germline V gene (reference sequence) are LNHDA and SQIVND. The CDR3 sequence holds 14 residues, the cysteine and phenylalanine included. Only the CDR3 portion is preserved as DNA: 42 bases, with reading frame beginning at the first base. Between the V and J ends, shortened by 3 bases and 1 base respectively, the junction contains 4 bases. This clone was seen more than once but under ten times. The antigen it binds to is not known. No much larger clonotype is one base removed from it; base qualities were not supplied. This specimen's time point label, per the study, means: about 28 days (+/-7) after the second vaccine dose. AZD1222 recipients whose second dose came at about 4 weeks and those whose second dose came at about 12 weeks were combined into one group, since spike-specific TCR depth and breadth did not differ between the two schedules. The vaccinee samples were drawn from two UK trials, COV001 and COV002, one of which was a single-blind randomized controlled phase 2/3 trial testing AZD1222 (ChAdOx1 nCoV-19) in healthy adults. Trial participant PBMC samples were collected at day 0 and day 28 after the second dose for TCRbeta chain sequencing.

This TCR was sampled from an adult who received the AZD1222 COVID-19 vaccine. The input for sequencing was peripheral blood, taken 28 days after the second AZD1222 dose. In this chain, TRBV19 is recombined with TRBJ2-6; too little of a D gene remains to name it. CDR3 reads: CASSIGSGANVLTF. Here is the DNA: TGTGCCAGTAGTATCGGGTCTGGGGCCAACGTCCTGACTTTC. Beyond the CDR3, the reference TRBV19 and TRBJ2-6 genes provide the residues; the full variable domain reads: DGGITQSPKYLFRKEGQNVTLSCEQNLNHDAMYWYRQDPGQGLRLIYYSQIVNDFQKGDIAEGYSVSREKKESFPLTVTSAQKNPTAFYLCASSIGSGANVLTFGAGSRLTVL.